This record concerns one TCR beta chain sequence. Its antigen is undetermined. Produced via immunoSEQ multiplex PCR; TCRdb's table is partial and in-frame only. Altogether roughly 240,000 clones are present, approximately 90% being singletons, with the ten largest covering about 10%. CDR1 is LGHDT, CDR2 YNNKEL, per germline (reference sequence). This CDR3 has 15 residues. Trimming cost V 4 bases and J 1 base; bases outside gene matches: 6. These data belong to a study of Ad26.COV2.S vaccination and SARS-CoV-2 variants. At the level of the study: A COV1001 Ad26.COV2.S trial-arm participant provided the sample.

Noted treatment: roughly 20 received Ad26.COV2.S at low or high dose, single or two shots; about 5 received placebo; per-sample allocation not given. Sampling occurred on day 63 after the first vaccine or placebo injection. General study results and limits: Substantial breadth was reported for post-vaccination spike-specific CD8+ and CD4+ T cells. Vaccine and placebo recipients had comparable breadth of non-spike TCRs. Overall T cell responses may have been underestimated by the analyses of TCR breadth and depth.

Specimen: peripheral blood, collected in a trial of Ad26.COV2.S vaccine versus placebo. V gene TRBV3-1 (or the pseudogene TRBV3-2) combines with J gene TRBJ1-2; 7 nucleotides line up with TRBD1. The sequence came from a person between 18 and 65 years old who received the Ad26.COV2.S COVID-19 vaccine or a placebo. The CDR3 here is CASSLRQGVNYGYTF. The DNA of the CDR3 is TGTGCCAGCAGCCTCCGACAGGGCGTTAACTATGGCTACACCTTC.